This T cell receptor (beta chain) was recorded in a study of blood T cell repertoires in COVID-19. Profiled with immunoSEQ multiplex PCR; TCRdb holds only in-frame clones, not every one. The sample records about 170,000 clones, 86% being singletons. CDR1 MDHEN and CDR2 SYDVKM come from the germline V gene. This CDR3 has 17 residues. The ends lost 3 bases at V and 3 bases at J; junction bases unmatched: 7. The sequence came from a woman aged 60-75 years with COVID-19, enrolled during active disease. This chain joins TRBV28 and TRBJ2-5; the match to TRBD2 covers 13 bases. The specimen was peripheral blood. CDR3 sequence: CASSFPGLAGAKETQYF. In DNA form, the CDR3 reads TGTGCCAGCAGTTTCCCCGGACTAGCGGGAGCGAAAGAGACCCAGTACTTC.